The sequence of this T cell receptor beta chain was determined in a study of cytomegalovirus exposure and HLA in healthy donors. CDR1 and CDR2 (germline): ENHRY, SYGVKD. V trimming: 6 bases; J trimming: 0 bases; junction bases outside the gene matches: 9. This CDR3 has 16 amino acids. A multiplex PCR was run with 60 Vbeta primers and 13 Jbeta primers. TCRdb's copy holds only in-frame clones and misses some; the assay was immunoSEQ multiplex PCR. The sample records 220,000 or so clones, approximately 70% being singletons. Sequencing was done on a sample of PBMCs. The receptor's source is a woman aged 25 to 39 in good health and CMV-seronegative. The chain recombines TRBV10-3 with TRBJ2-7; 9 positions agree with TRBD2. The CDR3 is CAIRSWTSANSYEQYF. As DNA, the CDR3 is TGTGCCATCAGATCCTGGACTAGCGCGAACTCCTACGAGCAGTACTTC.